What follows are 25 T cell receptor beta chains derived from one specimen sequenced in a study of Graves' ophthalmopathy and Graves' hyperthyroidism. Amplified material comprised TCR beta CDR3 regions derived from RNA transcripts. An opening RT-PCR round employed HTBI primers and preceded a second-round multiplex PCR. MiXCR, run by TCRdb on the multiplex PCR reads, gives a single entry per CDR3 protein. The sample has about 620,000 distinct CDR3 sequences, approximately 21% seen once. Sequencing was carried out using peripheral blood. The receptors derive from a woman aged 18-30 years with stable Graves' hyperthyroidism. Some clones in this sample may be carry-over from other donors' samples.

This clonotype was found many times. The chain joins TRBV18 to TRBJ2-7, with D possibly matching TRBD2 (5 bases). V was shortened by 2 bases and J by 7 bases, with 15 bases between the two germline ends. The CDR3 has 14 amino acids. Germline CDR1 reads KGHSH; CDR2 reads LQKENI. The CDR3 sequence is CASSPAQLVREQYF. For the CDR3, the DNA is TGTGCCAGCTCACCAGCCCAACTAGTTCGGGAGCAGTACTTC.

This clonotype was found many times. The rearrangement joins TRBV6-1 to TRBJ1-1; no firm D call. Germline CDR1 reads MNHNS; CDR2 reads SASEGT. Trimming cost V 7 bases and J 1 base, with 10 bases left between them. CDR3 size: 13 residues. CDR3 loop: CASTQAPNTEAFF. CDR3 nucleotides: TGTGCCAGCACCCAGGCCCCGAACACTGAAGCTTTCTTT.

In this sample, this clonotype turned up a few times. The chain couples TRBV29-1 to TRBJ1-2; D gene uncertain. Germline lookup yields CDR1 SQVTM and CDR2 ANQGSEA. This CDR3 comprises 13 residues. V was cut by 2 bases and J by 0 bases, with 7 bases left in between. In DNA form, the CDR3 reads TGCAGCGTTGAATCGGTCTCTAACTATGGCTACACCTTC. It translates to CSVESVSNYGYTF. Variable domain in full (rest from reference TRBV29-1 and TRBJ1-2): SAVISQKPSRDICQRGTSLTIQCQVDSQVTMMFWYRQQPGQSLTLIATANQGSEATYESGFVIDKFPISRPNLTFSTLTVSNMSPEDSSIYLCSVESVSNYGYTFGSGTRLTVV.

This clonotype was seen more than once but under ten times. The gene calls are TRBV30 and TRBJ2-7, with D unresolved. The CDR3 length is 14 residues. CDR1 is GTSNPN, CDR2 SVGIG, per germline (reference sequence). V lost 0 bases and J 4 bases, leaving 13 bases between the germline ends. In DNA form, the CDR3 reads TGTGCCTGGAGTGTAGCCCGAATTAGATACGAGCAGTACTTC. Its protein product is CAWSVARIRYEQYF.

The chain joins TRBV6-1 to TRBJ1-2, with TRBD1 as a possible D gene (5 bases). CDR1 and CDR2 from the germline V gene are MNHNS and SASEGT. V was pared by 5 bases and J by 4 bases, with 14 bases between. The CDR3 runs 14 residues. In nucleotides, the CDR3 is TGTGCCAGCAGTCCAAGGGGAACCTTCTATGGCTACACCTTC. Its protein is CASSPRGTFYGYTF.

V is TRBV19 and J is TRBJ2-5; D unclear. This CDR3 has 13 amino acids. V lost 5 bases to trimming and J lost 2 bases, with 9 bases between them. CDR1 is LNHDA and CDR2 is SQIVND in the germline V gene (reference sequence). The chain's CDR3 is CASSDQVQETQYF. The CDR3 DNA is TGTGCCAGTAGTGATCAGGTGCAAGAGACCCAGTACTTC. Filled out from reference TRBV19 and TRBJ2-5, the complete variable domain reads DGGITQSPKYLFRKEGQNVTLSCEQNLNHDAMYWYRQDPGQGLRLIYYSQIVNDFQKGDIAEGYSVSREKKESFPLTVTSAQKNPTAFYLCASSDQVQETQYFGPGTRLLVL.

This clonotype showed up many times. This rearrangement joins TRBV2 to TRBJ1-1; D is undetermined. Looked up from germline, CDR1 is SNHLY and CDR2 is FYNNEI. This CDR3 has 13 amino acids. V lost 6 bases and J 0 bases, leaving 8 bases between the germline ends. CDR3 in amino acids: CASRAQVNTEAFF. CDR3 DNA sequence: TGTGCCAGCAGAGCCCAGGTGAACACTGAAGCTTTCTTT.

This clonotype was detected a few times. A junction end diverges from the germline sequence, so it may reflect a read error. V usage is TRBV29-1 and J usage is TRBJ2-4; 8 nucleotides match TRBD2. Looked up from germline, CDR1 is SQVTM and CDR2 is ANQGSEA. The CDR3 loop spans 14 amino acids. CDR3 nucleotide sequence: TGCAGCGTTGTTGGCGGGAGGTCCAAAAACATTAAGTACTTC. Translated, it gives CSVVGGRSKNIKYF.

The rearrangement joins TRBV6-1 to TRBJ2-7; possibly TRBD1 for D (5 bases). Trimming shortened V by 5 bases and J by 2 bases, and 13 bases separated the two germline ends. The CDR3 consists of 14 residues. From germline, CDR1 is MNHNS and CDR2 SASEGT. The CDR3 bases are TGTGCCAGCAGTCCGACAGTGCCGGCCTACGAGCAGTACTTC. Amino acid sequence: CASSPTVPAYEQYF.

The V and J genes are TRBV29-1 and TRBJ2-7; possible D gene TRBD1, 6 bases. Germline CDR1 and CDR2: SQVTM and ANQGSEA. This CDR3 spans 13 amino acids. Trimming took 5 bases from V and 7 from J, leaving 18 bases between them. This CDR3 reads CSVSRDTIIEQYF. DNA for the CDR3: TGCAGCGTTTCCCGGGACACGATTATAGAGCAGTACTTC.

The sample holds many counts of this clonotype. The chain uses TRBV12-3 or TRBV12-4 and TRBJ2-7, with D uncertain. The CDR3 consists of 12 residues. The V end was cut by 5 bases, the J end by 2 bases, with 7 bases between. The CDR3 is CASSAVTYEQYF. The CDR3 DNA reads as TGTGCCAGCAGTGCCGTAACCTACGAGCAGTACTTC.

This clonotype was found many times. The chain links TRBV7-9 to TRBJ1-1; D is ambiguous. Trimming removed 2 bases from V and 6 bases from J, with 10 bases in between. Germline V gives CDR1 SEHNR, CDR2 FQNEAQ (reference sequence). The CDR3 is made up of 13 amino acids. CDR3 loop: CASSLLSGAEAFF. DNA of the CDR3: TGTGCCAGCAGCTTACTTTCTGGGGCTGAAGCTTTCTTT.

This clonotype was observed many times. This chain joins TRBV5-1 and TRBJ1-1, with no clear D. Trimming left V 0 bases short and J 1 base short, with 13 bases between. CDR1 is SGHRS, CDR2 YFSETQ, per germline. This CDR3 spans 16 amino acids. The CDR3 coding sequence is TGCGCCAGCAGCTTGGCCGCTAGCCTCGGGAACACTGAAGCTTTCTTT. Translating gives CASSLAASLGNTEAFF.

The J gene is TRBJ2-7, the V gene TRBV7-8, with 7 bases matching TRBD2. This CDR3 contains 16 residues. Unmatched junction bases numbered 9, after V lost 2 bases and J lost 2 bases. Germline V CDR1 and CDR2: SGHVS, FQNEAQ. CDR3 nucleotides: TGTGCCAGCAGCTTATACCCCGCGGGGAGGGCCTACGAGCAGTACTTC. It encodes CASSLYPAGRAYEQYF.

This clonotype was seen a few times. This chain links TRBV19 with TRBJ1-6; 8 bases fit TRBD1. Germline V gene data show CDR1 as LNHDA and CDR2 as SQIVND (reference sequence). This CDR3 comprises 14 residues. The V segment lost 8 bases and the J segment 10 bases; nucleotides outside the gene matches: 10. In DNA form, the CDR3 reads TGTGCCAGTGCCCCAGGGGGCATGCCGTCACCCCTCCACTTT. This encodes CASAPGGMPSPLHF.

The sample holds many counts of this clonotype. The V call is TRBV6-5, the J call TRBJ1-2; a possible D gene is TRBD1 (5 bases). With 2 bases removed from V and 8 bases from J, the gap between germline ends came to 15 bases. The germline V gene encodes CDR1 MNHEY and CDR2 SVGAGI. The CDR3 totals 14 residues. CDR3 residues: CASSYGRAQGGYTF. The CDR3 nucleotides are TGTGCCAGCAGTTACGGGAGGGCTCAGGGAGGCTACACCTTC.

This chain uses TRBV27 with TRBJ2-4; a possible D gene is TRBD1 (6 bases). Germline values: CDR1 MNHEY, CDR2 SMNVEV (reference sequence). The CDR3 runs to 16 residues. V gave up 5 bases and J gave up 7 bases, with 21 bases separating them. The CDR3 nucleotides are TGTGCCAGCAGTACCGACAGGATTTTTGCCATGAACATTCAGTACTTC. It encodes CASSTDRIFAMNIQYF.

This clonotype was seen repeatedly, ten times or more. The genes are TRBV7-2 and TRBJ1-1; tentatively, D is TRBD1 (5 bases). Germline CDR1 and CDR2: SGHTA and FQGNSA. V shed 5 bases and J shed 5 bases, with 9 bases lying between them. The CDR3 spans 12 residues. CDR3 protein: CASSPPGTEAFF. The CDR3 DNA sequence: TGTGCCAGCAGCCCCCCAGGGACTGAAGCTTTCTTT.

V usage is TRBV12-3 or TRBV12-4 and J usage is TRBJ2-7; 8 nucleotides match TRBD1. The CDR3 covers 14 residues. The V gene end was trimmed by 5 bases and the J gene end by 4 bases; junction bases not matched to a gene: 7. The CDR3 region has the DNA TGTGCCAGCAGTCCGACAGGGGAAAGTTACGAGCAGTACTTC. Its protein is CASSPTGESYEQYF.

This clonotype has a single count. This may be a read error, as it is one base from a much larger clone. This chain uses TRBV6-1 with TRBJ1-1; tentatively, D is TRBD1 (6 bases). The CDR3 consists of 13 residues. The germline V gene encodes CDR1 MNHNS and CDR2 SASEGT. In DNA, the CDR3 is TGTGCCAGCACCCGGGGGGGGCGGACTGAAGTTTTCTTT. This gives the protein CASTRGGRTEVFF.

This clonotype has at least ten counts. V is TRBV10-3 and J is TRBJ1-3; D is possibly TRBD1 (5 bases). This CDR3 region has 13 residues. Germline V gene sequence: CDR1 ENHRY, CDR2 SYGVKD. The germline V and J ends were trimmed by 10 bases and 4 bases, with 14 bases remaining between them. CDR3 in DNA: TGTGCCACATTTACGGGGCAAGGAAACACCATATATTTT. Residues: CATFTGQGNTIYF.

The chain's CDR3 is CASSYFHEQFF. The DNA for the CDR3 is TGTGCCAGCAGTTACTTTCATGAGCAGTTCTTC. The rearrangement uses TRBV6-2 or TRBV6-3 and TRBJ2-1, with D unclear. V was cut by 1 base and J by 8 bases, with 3 bases left in between. The CDR3 covers 11 residues. CDR1 is MNHEY, CDR2 SVGEGT, per germline.

This clonotype was seen at least ten times. The chain has TRBV5-1 and TRBJ1-1; TRBD1 matches 9 bases. J was trimmed by 3 bases and V by 4 bases; bases with no gene match: 7. Per germline, CDR1 SGHRS and CDR2 YFSETQ. The CDR3 sequence is 15 residues long. The CDR3 nucleotides are TGCGCCAGCAGCACGGGGACAGGGATCGACACTGAAGCTTTCTTT. It encodes CASSTGTGIDTEAFF. Drawing the rest from reference TRBV5-1 and TRBJ1-1, the complete variable domain is KAGVTQTPRYLIKTRGQQVTLSCSPISGHRSVSWYQQTPGQGLQFLFEYFSETQRNKGNFPGRFSGRQFSNSRSEMNVSTLELGDSALYLCASSTGTGIDTEAFFGQGTRLTVV.

V usage is TRBV28 and J usage is TRBJ2-7, with unresolved D. CDR1 is MDHEN, CDR2 SYDVKM, per germline. V dropped 2 bases and J dropped 7 bases, with 9 bases sitting between them. The CDR3 is 12 residues long. The DNA of the CDR3 is TGTGCCAGCAGTTTACCCCGGCGGGAGCAGTACTTC. Its translation is CASSLPRREQYF.

This clonotype has a count of ten or more. This rearrangement joins TRBV12-3 or TRBV12-4 to TRBJ1-5; a weak D match, TRBD1 (6 bases). The CDR3 is 15 amino acids. Trimming removed 6 bases from V and 0 bases from J, with 12 bases in between. CDR3 DNA: TGTGCCAGCAGCACAACAGGGTATAGCAATCAGCCCCAGCATTTT. This translates into CASSTTGYSNQPQHF.